These 25 T cell receptor beta chains originate from one sample sequenced in a study of blood T cells in healthy people across ages. Combining a sample-barcoded 5' primer with a J-beta primer mix, a second PCR ran for 7 to 11 cycles. TCRdb redid the calling of the 5' RACE reads with MiXCR, one entry per CDR3 protein. The sample has approximately 1.5 million distinct CDR3 sequences; almost 35% are singletons. Sequenced: blood. Every receptor here comes from a woman in her twenties or thirties in good health.

The chain uses TRBV20-1 and TRBJ1-2, with D unresolved. Trimming took 1 base from V and 0 from J, leaving 9 bases between them. Germline V gene sequence: CDR1 DFQATT, CDR2 SNEGSKA (reference sequence). This CDR3 region has 14 residues. The CDR3 loop is CSARATPANYGYTF. DNA for the CDR3: TGCAGTGCTAGAGCGACTCCGGCTAACTATGGCTACACCTTC.

This clonotype came up many times. The gene calls are TRBV29-1 and TRBJ2-7; D call uncertain. The ends were cut back, 4 bases at V and 2 bases at J, with 9 bases in the middle. From germline, CDR1 is SQVTM and CDR2 ANQGSEA. CDR3 size: 12 residues. The CDR3: CSVVRVPYEQYF. The DNA of the CDR3 is TGCAGCGTTGTGAGAGTACCCTACGAGCAGTACTTC.

This clonotype has only a few counts. V is TRBV20-1 and J is TRBJ1-1; 10 positions match TRBD1. In germline, CDR1 is DFQATT, CDR2 SNEGSKA (reference sequence). The CDR3 has 13 residues. The CDR3 protein is CSPTGGQYTEAFF. CDR3 in DNA: TGCAGCCCGACAGGGGGCCAGTACACTGAAGCTTTCTTT.

The sample holds a few counts of this clonotype. V gene TRBV29-1 combines with J gene TRBJ1-4, with a possible D match to TRBD1 (5 bases). The length of the CDR3 is 13 residues. Germline assignment: CDR1 SQVTM and CDR2 ANQGSEA. V gave up 5 bases and J gave up 4 bases, with 11 bases separating them. Here the CDR3 reads CSVWGDGNEKLFF. CDR3 coding DNA: TGCAGCGTTTGGGGGGACGGTAATGAAAAACTGTTTTTT.

This clonotype was seen ten or more times. The J gene is TRBJ2-3, the V gene TRBV29-1; a weak D match, TRBD2 (5 bases). This CDR3 is built from 16 residues. The germline gives CDR1 SQVTM, CDR2 ANQGSEA. V gave up 1 base and J gave up 0 bases, with 14 bases separating them. CDR3 bases: TGCAGCGTTGAAGTCGCCGAGGACTGGAGCACAGATACGCAGTATTTT. Translating gives CSVEVAEDWSTDTQYF.

This chain connects TRBV9 to TRBJ2-2; D possibly corresponds to TRBD1 (6 bases). Germline loops: CDR1 SGDLS, CDR2 YYNGEE. The length of the CDR3 is 16 residues. Trimming stripped 4 bases from V and 0 bases from J, with 13 bases between. The CDR3 protein is CASSIGQTTNTGELFF. CDR3 DNA: TGTGCCAGCAGCATCGGACAGACGACGAACACCGGGGAGCTGTTTTTT.

V is TRBV27 and J is TRBJ2-6; a possible D gene is TRBD2 (5 bases). Germline lookup yields CDR1 MNHEY and CDR2 SMNVEV (reference sequence). V lost 2 bases, J lost 0 bases, and 8 bases lay in between. The CDR3 loop spans 16 amino acids. Here the CDR3 reads CASSLRGNSGANVLTF. The DNA of the CDR3 is TGTGCCAGCAGTTTACGGGGTAACTCTGGGGCCAACGTCCTGACTTTC. Filled out from reference TRBV27 and TRBJ2-6, the complete variable domain reads EAQVTQNPRYLITVTGKKLTVTCSQNMNHEYMSWYRQDPGLGLRQIYYSMNVEVTDKGDVPEGYKVSRKEKRNFPLILESPSPNQTSLYFCASSLRGNSGANVLTFGAGSRLTVL.

Note on this clonotype: At one of its ends the junction is not consistent with the germline gene, which may arise from a read error. The chain has TRBV20-1 and TRBJ2-1; either TRBD1 or TRBD2 may supply D (5 bases each). This CDR3 has 16 amino acids. The V gene's germline CDR1 is DFQATT and CDR2 SNEGSKA (reference sequence). This chain's CDR3 is CSARGPRGRSYNGQFF. For the CDR3, the DNA is TGCAGTGCTAGAGGTCCCCGGGGCCGCTCCTACAATGGGCAGTTCTTC.

In this sample, this clonotype turned up a few times. The V call is TRBV6-2 or TRBV6-3, the J call TRBJ2-7; TRBD1 aligns across 12 bases. From germline, CDR1 is MNHEY and CDR2 SVGEGT. The junction had 1 base not matched to a gene; V was cut back by 0 bases and J by 4 bases. The CDR3 totals 15 residues. CDR3 DNA sequence: TGTGCCAGCAGTTACTCGGGACAGGGGGCTTACGAGCAGTACTTC. Protein: CASSYSGQGAYEQYF.

The V gene is TRBV6-1, the J gene TRBJ2-5; TRBD2 matches 8 bases. Trimming cost V 4 bases and J 7 bases; bases outside gene matches: 5. The CDR3 length is 13 residues. Germline V gene sequence: CDR1 MNHNS, CDR2 SASEGT. The CDR3 DNA reads TGTGCCAGCAGTGCGAGGCTAGCGGGGACCCAGTACTTC. Translated: CASSARLAGTQYF.

The gene calls are TRBV27 and TRBJ1-1; D gene uncertain. CDR3 length: 13 residues. Trimming removed 8 bases from V and 4 bases from J, with 14 bases in between. Germline lookup yields CDR1 MNHEY and CDR2 SMNVEV (reference sequence). This chain's CDR3 is CASGLGMSTEAFF. In nucleotides, the CDR3 is TGTGCCAGCGGTCTCGGGATGTCCACTGAAGCTTTCTTT.

This clonotype has at least ten counts. The chain uses TRBV18 and TRBJ2-1, with D hard to call. In germline, CDR1 is KGHSH, CDR2 LQKENI. Trimming took off 0 bases at V and 7 bases at J, with 7 bases between the two ends. The CDR3 is 13 amino acids. The CDR3 coding sequence is TGTGCCAGCTCACCACCGGTGGGGAATGAGCAGTTCTTC. This sequence encodes CASSPPVGNEQFF.

This clonotype was detected a few times. The chain joins TRBV2 to TRBJ2-7; perhaps TRBD2 as D (7 bases). Germline CDR1 is SNHLY and CDR2 is FYNNEI. The CDR3 is 14 residues long. Trimming removed 1 base from V and 5 bases from J, with 12 bases in between. CDR3 loop: CASSEEQGGHEQYF. The CDR3 DNA follows: TGTGCCAGCAGTGAAGAACAGGGAGGGCACGAGCAGTACTTC.

At least ten counts were recorded for this clonotype. The gene calls are TRBV20-1 and TRBJ2-7; D not certain. V lost 2 bases to trimming and J lost 0 bases, with 11 bases between them. Germline CDR1 and CDR2: DFQATT and SNEGSKA (reference sequence). The CDR3 loop spans 14 amino acids. The CDR3 coding sequence is TGCAGTGCTAGACCAAACACGGGCTCCTACGAGCAGTACTTC. Amino acids: CSARPNTGSYEQYF.

The chain joins TRBV10-3 to TRBJ2-6, with a tentative D call TRBD1 (5 bases). With 3 bases removed from V and 1 base from J, the gap between germline ends came to 13 bases. The CDR3 sequence is 17 residues long. In germline, CDR1 is ENHRY, CDR2 SYGVKD. CDR3: CAISDWQGRSGANVLTF. The CDR3, as DNA: TGTGCCATCAGTGATTGGCAGGGAAGATCTGGGGCCAACGTCCTGACTTTC.

This clonotype was detected a few times. The V and J genes are TRBV30 and TRBJ2-7; D not resolved. This CDR3 is 14 amino acids long. Deletions cut 5 bases from V and 7 bases from J, with 21 bases between. The germline V gene encodes CDR1 GTSNPN and CDR2 SVGIG (reference sequence). The CDR3 here is CAWESLGLSIEQYF. Here the CDR3 DNA reads TGTGCCTGGGAATCCCTGGGTCTCTCGATAGAGCAGTACTTC. Full variable domain (remainder filled in from reference TRBV30 and TRBJ2-7): SQTIHQWPATLVQPVGSPLSLECTVEGTSNPNLYWYRQAAGRGLQLLFYSVGIGQISSEVPQNLSASRPQDRQFILSSKKLLLSDSGFYLCAWESLGLSIEQYFGPGTRLTVT.

This clonotype was seen at least ten times. The V call is TRBV5-1, the J call TRBJ2-7, with TRBD2 matching 8 bases. This CDR3 region has 21 residues. CDR1 SGHRS and CDR2 YFSETQ come from the germline V gene. The V and J ends lost 0 bases and 3 bases, in that order; junction bases with no gene match: 23. CDR3 in amino acids: CASSLAFYSSRETSGDYEQYF. In nucleotides, the CDR3 is TGCGCCAGCAGCTTGGCTTTTTATTCGTCTAGAGAAACTAGCGGCGACTACGAGCAGTACTTC. Based on the CDR3 plus reference TRBV5-1 and TRBJ2-7, the full variable domain is KAGVTQTPRYLIKTRGQQVTLSCSPISGHRSVSWYQQTPGQGLQFLFEYFSETQRNKGNFPGRFSGRQFSNSRSEMNVSTLELGDSALYLCASSLAFYSSRETSGDYEQYFGPGTRLTVT.

CDR3 loop: CATSGDTAYEQYF. CDR3 coding DNA: TGTGCCACCAGCGGGGACACAGCCTACGAGCAGTACTTC. The J gene is TRBJ2-7, the V gene TRBV15; a weak D match, TRBD1 (6 bases). From germline, CDR1 is LNHNV and CDR2 YYDKDF (reference sequence). The CDR3 has 13 residues. Deletions cut 5 bases from V and 2 bases from J, with 10 bases between.

This clonotype was seen a few times. The chain carries TRBV6-2 or TRBV6-3 and TRBJ1-1; D is undetermined. Deletions cut 4 bases from V and 1 base from J, with 10 bases between. The CDR3 contains 14 residues. Germline-derived CDR1 and CDR2 are MNHEY and SVGEGT. CDR3 amino acids: CASSLGSWNTEAFF. The CDR3 coding sequence is TGTGCCAGCAGTTTGGGCAGCTGGAACACTGAAGCTTTCTTT.

This clonotype was recorded at least ten times. The CDR3 loop reads CASSLKDTQYF. CDR3 sequence (DNA): TGTGCCAGCAGCTTAAAGGATACGCAGTATTTT. This chain connects TRBV7-2 to TRBJ2-3, with D hard to call. V gave up 2 bases and J gave up 6 bases, with 3 bases separating them. The CDR3 spans 11 residues. The germline V gene has CDR1 SGHTA and CDR2 FQGNSA.

V usage is TRBV7-9 and J usage is TRBJ2-2; the D gene is possibly TRBD2 (7 bases). V dropped 3 bases and J dropped 6 bases, with 11 bases sitting between them. The CDR3 consists of 14 residues. CDR1 is SEHNR, CDR2 FQNEAQ, per germline (reference sequence). CDR3 loop: CASSFGGAAGELFF. The CDR3 DNA sequence: TGTGCCAGCAGCTTTGGGGGGGCAGCCGGGGAGCTGTTTTTT.

Details on this clonotype: Compared with germline, one end of the junction differs, possibly owing to a read error. The chain is built from TRBV30 and TRBJ2-4; D perhaps matches TRBD1 (5 bases). The V gene's germline CDR1 is GTSNPN and CDR2 SVGIG (reference sequence). This CDR3 is 13 amino acids long. In DNA, the CDR3 is TGTGCCCGGAGTGTATCCCAGGGAAACATTCAGTACTTT. It specifies CARSVSQGNIQYF.

This chain connects TRBV14 to TRBJ1-2, with D uncertain. Germline lookup yields CDR1 SGHDN and CDR2 FVKESK. This CDR3 contains 15 residues. Between the trimmed V and J ends, which lost 2 bases and 1 base, there was a span of 11 bases. The CDR3 DNA reads TGTGCCAGCAGCCAAAGAGGAGCCCTTAACTATGGCTACACCTTC. Its translation is CASSQRGALNYGYTF.

The chain is built from TRBV27 and TRBJ2-1, with 12 positions matching TRBD2. Germline V lookup: CDR1 MNHEY, CDR2 SMNVEV (reference sequence). The CDR3 totals 18 residues. With V trimmed by 2 bases and J by 3 bases, 8 bases remained unmatched. Here the CDR3 DNA reads TGTGCCAGCAGTTTAGTATCTAGCGGGGGGGCGGGCTACAATGAGCAGTTCTTC. It codes for CASSLVSSGGAGYNEQFF.

The chain has TRBV27 and TRBJ2-4, with D tentatively TRBD1 (5 bases). The DNA end favors TRBJ2-7, so the J call may be wrong. The CDR3 is made up of 14 amino acids. The germline CDR1 and CDR2 sequences are MNHEY and SMNVEV (reference sequence). The CDR3 sequence: CASTYRTRDYEQYF. The CDR3 DNA reads TGTGCCAGCACCTACCGGACAAGGGATTACGAGCAGTACTTC.